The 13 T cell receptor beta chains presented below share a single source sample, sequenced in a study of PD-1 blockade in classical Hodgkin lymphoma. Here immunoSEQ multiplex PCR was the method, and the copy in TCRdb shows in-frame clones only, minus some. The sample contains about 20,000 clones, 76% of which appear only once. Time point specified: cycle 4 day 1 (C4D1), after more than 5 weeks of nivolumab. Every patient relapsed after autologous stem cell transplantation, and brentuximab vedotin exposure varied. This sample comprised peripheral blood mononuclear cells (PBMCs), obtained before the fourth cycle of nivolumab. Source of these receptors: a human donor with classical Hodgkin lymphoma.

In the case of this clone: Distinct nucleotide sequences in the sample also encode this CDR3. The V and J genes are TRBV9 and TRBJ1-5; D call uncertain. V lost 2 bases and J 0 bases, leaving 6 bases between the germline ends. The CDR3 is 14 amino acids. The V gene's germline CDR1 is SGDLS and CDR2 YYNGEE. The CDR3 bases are TGTGCCAGCAGCGTTGGCAGTAGCAATCAGCCCCAGCATTTT. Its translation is CASSVGSSNQPQHF.

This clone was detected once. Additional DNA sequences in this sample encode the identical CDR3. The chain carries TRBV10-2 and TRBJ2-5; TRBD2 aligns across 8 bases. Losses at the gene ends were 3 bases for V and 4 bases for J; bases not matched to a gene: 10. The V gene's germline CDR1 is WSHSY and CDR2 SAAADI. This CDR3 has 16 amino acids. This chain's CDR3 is CASSDRGGGGRETQYF. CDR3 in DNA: TGCGCCAGCAGTGACCGGGGGGGTGGTGGACGAGAGACCCAGTACTTC.

The CDR3 region is CASSLGGPSGEQFF. The CDR3 nucleotides are TGTGCCAGCAGCTTAGGGGGTCCTAGCGGAGAGCAGTTCTTC. This chain links TRBV11-2 with TRBJ2-1; the match to TRBD2 covers 7 bases. The length of the CDR3 is 14 residues. From germline, CDR1 is SGHAT and CDR2 FQNNGV. V was pared by 1 base and J by 10 bases, with 7 bases of the junction left unmatched.

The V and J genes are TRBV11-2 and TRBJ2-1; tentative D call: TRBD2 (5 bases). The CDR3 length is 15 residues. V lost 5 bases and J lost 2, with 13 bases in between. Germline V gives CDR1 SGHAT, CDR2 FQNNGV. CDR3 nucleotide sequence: TGTGCCAGCAGCATCCAGCGGTCCCCCTACAATGAGCAGTTCTTC. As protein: CASSIQRSPYNEQFF.

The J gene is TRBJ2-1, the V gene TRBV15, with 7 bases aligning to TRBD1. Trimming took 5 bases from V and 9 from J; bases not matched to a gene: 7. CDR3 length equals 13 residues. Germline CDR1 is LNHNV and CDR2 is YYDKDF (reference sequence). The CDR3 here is CATSLQGVGEQFF. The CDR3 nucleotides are TGTGCCACCAGCTTGCAGGGGGTAGGTGAGCAGTTCTTC.

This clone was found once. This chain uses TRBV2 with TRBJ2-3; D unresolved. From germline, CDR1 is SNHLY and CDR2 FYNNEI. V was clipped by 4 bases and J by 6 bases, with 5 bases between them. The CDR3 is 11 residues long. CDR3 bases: TGTGCCAGCAGTGCCTGGGATACGCAGTATTTT. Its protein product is CASSAWDTQYF.

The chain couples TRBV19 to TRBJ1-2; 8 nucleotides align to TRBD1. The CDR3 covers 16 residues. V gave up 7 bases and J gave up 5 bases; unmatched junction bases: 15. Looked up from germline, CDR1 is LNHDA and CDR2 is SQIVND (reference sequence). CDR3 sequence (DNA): TGTGCCAGTACCCTCGGGGGCGGACAGGGAGTGTATGGCTACACCTTC. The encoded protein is CASTLGGGQGVYGYTF.

The CDR3 loop reads CASSPGIDTQYF. For the CDR3, the DNA is TGTGCCAGCAGTCCAGGGATAGATACGCAGTATTTT. This chain links TRBV7-9 with TRBJ2-3; D is perhaps TRBD1 (5 bases). The CDR3 length is 12 residues. CDR1 is SEHNR and CDR2 is FQNEAQ in the germline V gene (reference sequence). With 6 bases removed from V and 5 bases from J, the gap between germline ends came to 9 bases.

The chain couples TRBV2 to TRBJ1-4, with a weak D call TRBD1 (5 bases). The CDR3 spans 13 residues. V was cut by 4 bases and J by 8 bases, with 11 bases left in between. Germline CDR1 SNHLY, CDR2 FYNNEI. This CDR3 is CASSVIRGEKLFF. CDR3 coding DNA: TGTGCCAGCAGTGTCATAAGGGGAGAAAAACTGTTTTTT.

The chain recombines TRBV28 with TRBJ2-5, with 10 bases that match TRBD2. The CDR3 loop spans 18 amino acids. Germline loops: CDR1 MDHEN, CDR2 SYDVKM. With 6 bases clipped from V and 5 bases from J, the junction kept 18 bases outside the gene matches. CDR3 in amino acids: CASRHWTSGRPGGETQYF. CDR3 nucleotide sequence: TGTGCCAGCAGGCATTGGACTAGCGGACGACCCGGGGGGGAGACCCAGTACTTC.

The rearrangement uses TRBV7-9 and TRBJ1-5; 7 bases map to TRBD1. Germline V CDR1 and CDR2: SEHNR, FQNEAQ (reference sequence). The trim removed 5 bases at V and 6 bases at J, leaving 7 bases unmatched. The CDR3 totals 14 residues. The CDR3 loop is CASSLTGATQPQHF. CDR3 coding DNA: TGTGCCAGCAGCCTCACAGGGGCCACTCAGCCCCAGCATTTT.

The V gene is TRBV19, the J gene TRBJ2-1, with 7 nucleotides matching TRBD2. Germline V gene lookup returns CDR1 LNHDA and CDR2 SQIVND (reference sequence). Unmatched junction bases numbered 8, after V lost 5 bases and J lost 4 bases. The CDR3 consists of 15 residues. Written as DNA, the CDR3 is TGTGCCAGTAGTCCGGGGGGTCCCCTTTACAATGAGCAGTTCTTC. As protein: CASSPGGPLYNEQFF.

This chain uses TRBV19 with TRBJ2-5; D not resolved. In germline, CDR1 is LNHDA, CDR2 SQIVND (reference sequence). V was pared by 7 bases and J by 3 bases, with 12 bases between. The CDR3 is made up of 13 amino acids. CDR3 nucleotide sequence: TGTGCCAGTAAACGGCAGGCGGAAGAGACCCAGTACTTC. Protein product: CASKRQAEETQYF.